Presented here are 22 T cell receptor beta chains from one specimen sequenced in a study of identical twins. MiXCR was run by TCRdb on the 5' RACE reads, yielding one entry per CDR3 protein. The data show 250,000 to 350,000 distinct CDR3 sequences, roughly 8.6% seen once. These data were likewise used in another study, on yellow fever vaccine responses in identical twins.

Sequences were obtained from CD8+ T cells sorted from blood. These receptors were obtained from a woman aged 18-29 years in good health.

This clonotype occurred many times. The chain recombines TRBV29-1 with TRBJ2-5; 9 bases are shared with TRBD2. Unmatched junction bases numbered 11, after V lost 1 base and J lost 14 bases. Germline V CDR1 and CDR2: SQVTM, ANQGSEA. The CDR3 sequence is 13 residues long. The CDR3, as DNA: TGCAGCGTTGAAGTTGGACTAGCGACCCTCTCATACTTC. It codes for CSVEVGLATLSYF. The entire variable domain, with the rest obtained from reference TRBV29-1 and TRBJ2-5, is as follows: SAVISQKPSRDICQRGTSLTIQCQVDSQVTMMFWYRQQPGQSLTLIATANQGSEATYESGFVIDKFPISRPNLTFSTLTVSNMSPEDSSIYLCSVEVGLATLSYFGPGTRLLVL.

This clonotype has a count of ten or more. CDR3 sequence (DNA): TGCGCCAGCAGCTTGGGGGGGGGACCTAGCAATGAGCAGTTCTTC. Translating gives CASSLGGGPSNEQFF. J is TRBJ2-1 and V is TRBV5-1; 7 positions agree with TRBD2. Losses at the gene ends were 0 bases for V and 6 bases for J; bases not matched to a gene: 6. There are 15 residues in the CDR3. Germline values: CDR1 SGHRS, CDR2 YFSETQ.

In this sample, this clonotype turned up many times. The V and J genes are TRBV20-1 and TRBJ2-5; 11 positions match TRBD2. The CDR3 has 15 amino acids. Germline V CDR1 and CDR2: DFQATT, SNEGSKA (reference sequence). The trim removed 0 bases at V and 2 bases at J, leaving 2 bases unmatched. CDR3 amino acids: CSARDGTSGQETQYF. CDR3 coding DNA: TGCAGTGCTAGAGACGGGACTAGCGGACAAGAGACCCAGTACTTC.

This clonotype occurred a few times. V is TRBV12-3 or TRBV12-4 and J is TRBJ2-2; 7 bases match TRBD2. V dropped 3 bases and J dropped 10; count of bases not matched to a gene: 2. This CDR3 contains 12 residues. This chain's CDR3 is CASSFGGVELFF. CDR3 sequence (DNA): TGTGCCAGCAGTTTTGGGGGGGTGGAGCTGTTTTTT.

This clonotype was observed at least ten times. The rearrangement uses TRBV29-1 and TRBJ2-7, with 9 bases that match TRBD1. The CDR3 extends over 16 amino acids. V was pared by 1 base and J by 3 bases, with 10 bases of the junction left unmatched. In germline, CDR1 is SQVTM, CDR2 ANQGSEA. CDR3 sequence reads: CSVEGTGDGTYYEQYF. In DNA, the CDR3 is TGCAGCGTTGAAGGGACAGGGGACGGTACCTACTACGAGCAGTACTTC.

V is TRBV11-2 and J is TRBJ1-5; maybe TRBD1 (6 bases). The V and J ends lost 1 base and 3 bases respectively, with 7 bases between them. This CDR3 region has 14 residues. Looked up from germline, CDR1 is SGHAT and CDR2 is FQNNGV. The CDR3 sequence: CASSLGQDNQPQHF. CDR3 DNA sequence: TGTGCCAGCAGCTTAGGACAGGACAATCAGCCCCAGCATTTT.

This clonotype was seen a few times. The chain links TRBV18 to TRBJ1-1, with a possible D match to TRBD1 (5 bases). CDR1 is KGHSH and CDR2 is LQKENI in the germline V gene. V lost 6 bases and J 7 bases, leaving 18 bases between the germline ends. The CDR3 is 14 amino acids. Here the CDR3 reads CASSPLGEIIEAFF. CDR3 coding DNA: TGTGCCAGCTCCCCTCTGGGGGAAATCATTGAAGCTTTCTTT.

This clonotype has a handful of counts. CDR3 nucleotide sequence: TGTGCCAGCAGTTTATCCGGAGCTAACTATGGCTACACCTTC. Residues: CASSLSGANYGYTF. V gene TRBV27 combines with J gene TRBJ1-2; D uncertain. The CDR3 length is 14 residues. Germline CDR1 is MNHEY and CDR2 is SMNVEV (reference sequence). The V end lost 0 bases, the J end lost 0 bases, and 5 bases lay between the germline ends.

This clonotype was observed a handful of times. The V and J genes are TRBV19 and TRBJ2-5; maybe TRBD2 (6 bases). The CDR3 loop spans 16 amino acids. Per germline, CDR1 LNHDA and CDR2 SQIVND (reference sequence). The ends were cut back, 0 bases at V and 2 bases at J, with 13 bases in the middle. For the CDR3, the DNA is TGTGCCAGTAGTATAGATTCTAGCGTATTTCAAGAGACCCAGTACTTC. This encodes CASSIDSSVFQETQYF.

The CDR3 coding sequence is TGCGCCAGCAGCCAAGATCATAACCACGAGCAGTACTTC. As protein: CASSQDHNHEQYF. The chain carries TRBV4-1 and TRBJ2-7; no reliable D call. CDR1 is MGHRA and CDR2 is YSYEKL in the germline V gene. The CDR3 totals 13 residues. V was clipped by 0 bases and J by 5 bases, with 8 bases between them.

This clonotype showed up just a few times. This chain joins TRBV11-2 and TRBJ2-7, with D tentatively TRBD1 (6 bases). This CDR3 comprises 15 residues. With 8 bases removed from V and 2 bases from J, the gap between germline ends came to 19 bases. Germline V gene sequence: CDR1 SGHAT, CDR2 FQNNGV. As DNA, the CDR3 is TGTGCCAGCGTCTACCGGGACACATACACCTACGAGCAGTACTTC. This codes for CASVYRDTYTYEQYF.

This clonotype was detected only a few times. V is TRBV27 and J is TRBJ2-2; D is possibly TRBD1 (6 bases). CDR1 MNHEY and CDR2 SMNVEV come from the germline V gene (reference sequence). The ends were cut back, 5 bases at V and 4 bases at J, with 11 bases in the middle. The CDR3 extends over 14 amino acids. For the CDR3, the DNA is TGTGCCAGCAGTAAATTAGGGGGCACCGGGGAGCTGTTTTTT. Amino acid sequence: CASSKLGGTGELFF.

This clonotype was observed a handful of times. V usage is TRBV7-3 and J usage is TRBJ2-3; TRBD2 agrees at 12 bases. The CDR3 is 17 residues long. The J segment lost 2 bases and the V segment lost 0 bases, leaving 3 bases of the junction unmatched. CDR1 and CDR2 (germline): SGHTA, FQGTGA. CDR3 region: CASSLTLAGGTTDTQYF. In DNA form, the CDR3 reads TGTGCCAGCAGCTTAACGCTAGCGGGGGGGACCACAGATACGCAGTATTTT. Full variable domain (outside the CDR3, taken from reference TRBV7-3 and TRBJ2-3): GAGVSQTPSNKVTEKGKYVELRCDPISGHTALYWYRQSLGQGPEFLIYFQGTGAADDSGLPNDRFFAVRPEGSVSTLKIQRTERGDSAVYLCASSLTLAGGTTDTQYFGPGTRLTVL.

The J gene is TRBJ2-7, the V gene TRBV2, with no clear D. V was pared by 4 bases and J by 2 bases, with 12 bases between. Germline assignment: CDR1 SNHLY and CDR2 FYNNEI. This CDR3 has 14 residues. Here the CDR3 reads CASSGVSRAYEQYF. The CDR3 region has the DNA TGTGCCAGCAGTGGAGTAAGCAGAGCCTACGAGCAGTACTTC.

This clonotype was counted a few times. This chain uses TRBV27 with TRBJ2-7, with 8 bases identical to TRBD1. V lost 8 bases and J lost 2; bases outside the gene matches: 11. This CDR3 comprises 15 residues. Germline V gene data show CDR1 as MNHEY and CDR2 as SMNVEV (reference sequence). CDR3 DNA: TGTGCCAGCCGACCCGACAGGGGAGATCCCTACGAGCAGTACTTC. It is translated as CASRPDRGDPYEQYF.

This clonotype was picked up many times. The chain links TRBV27 to TRBJ2-7; D gene ambiguous. V lost 2 bases and J 2 bases, leaving 7 bases between the germline ends. The CDR3 length is 13 residues. CDR1 and CDR2 (germline): MNHEY, SMNVEV (reference sequence). The DNA for the CDR3 is TGTGCCAGCAGTTTAACGGCAACCTACGAGCAGTACTTC. Amino acids: CASSLTATYEQYF.

This clonotype was found many times. CDR3 amino acids: CASSDTAGRDTQYF. CDR3 bases: TGTGCCAGCAGTGACACCGCGGGTAGGGATACGCAGTATTTT. The chain combines TRBV6-4 with TRBJ2-3; D possibly corresponds to TRBD2 (5 bases). Germline V CDR1 and CDR2: MRHNA, SNTAGT. This CDR3 is built from 14 residues. The germline V and J ends were trimmed by 2 bases and 6 bases, with 12 bases remaining between them.

This clonotype was counted many times. This chain joins TRBV5-6 and TRBJ2-1, with TRBD1 identical over 9 bases. The CDR3 contains 16 residues. Germline CDR1 is SGHDT and CDR2 is YYEEEE. V dropped 3 bases and J dropped 5; count of bases not matched to a gene: 9. The CDR3 DNA sequence: TGTGCCAGCAGCTGGGCCGGGACAGGGAAAAACAATGAGCAGTTCTTC. It translates to CASSWAGTGKNNEQFF.

This clonotype was seen only a few times. The chain uses TRBV7-2 and TRBJ2-1; the match to TRBD2 covers 12 bases. The germline V gene encodes CDR1 SGHTA and CDR2 FQGNSA. J gave up 2 bases and V 5 bases, and 4 bases lay outside the gene matches. The CDR3 length is 16 residues. CDR3 sequence (DNA): TGTGCCAGCAGCCCGACTAGCGGGGGTGCCTACAATGAGCAGTTCTTC. Its protein is CASSPTSGGAYNEQFF.

The chain couples TRBV3-1 to TRBJ1-2; maybe TRBD1 (5 bases). The CDR3 sequence is 14 residues long. With 1 base removed from V and 3 bases from J, the gap between germline ends came to 9 bases. Germline CDR1 and CDR2: LGHDT and YNNKEL (reference sequence). CDR3 residues: CASSQGGADYGYTF. In DNA, the CDR3 is TGTGCCAGCAGCCAAGGAGGGGCGGACTATGGCTACACCTTC.

V is TRBV12-3 or TRBV12-4 and J is TRBJ2-7; no clear D gene. V lost 2 bases to trimming and J lost 4 bases, with 6 bases between them. This CDR3 region has 12 residues. CDR3 nucleotide sequence: TGTGCCAGCAGTTTAATGGCGTACGAGCAGTACTTC. Amino acids: CASSLMAYEQYF.

The J gene is TRBJ2-1, the V gene TRBV20-1, with 13 bases that match TRBD2. V lost 3 bases to trimming and J lost 0 bases; unmatched junction nucleotides: 8. The CDR3 length is 18 residues. CDR1 and CDR2 (germline): DFQATT, SNEGSKA (reference sequence). This chain's CDR3 is CSARTSGGPQSSYNEQFF. CDR3 nucleotides: TGCAGTGCTAGGACTAGCGGGGGGCCGCAAAGCTCCTACAATGAGCAGTTCTTC.